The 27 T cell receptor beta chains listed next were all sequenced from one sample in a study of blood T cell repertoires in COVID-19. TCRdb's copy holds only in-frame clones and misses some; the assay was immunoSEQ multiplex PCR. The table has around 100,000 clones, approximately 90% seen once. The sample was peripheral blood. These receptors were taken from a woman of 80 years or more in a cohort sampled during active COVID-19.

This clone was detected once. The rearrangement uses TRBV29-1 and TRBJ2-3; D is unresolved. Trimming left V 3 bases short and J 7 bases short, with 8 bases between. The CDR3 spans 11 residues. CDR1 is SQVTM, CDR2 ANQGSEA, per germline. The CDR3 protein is CSVDENYTQYF. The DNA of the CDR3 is TGCAGCGTTGACGAGAACTATACGCAGTATTTT.

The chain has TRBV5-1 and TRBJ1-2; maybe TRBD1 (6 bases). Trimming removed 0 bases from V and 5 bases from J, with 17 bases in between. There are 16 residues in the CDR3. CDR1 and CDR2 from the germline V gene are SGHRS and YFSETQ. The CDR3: CASSLGTPSTGYGYTF. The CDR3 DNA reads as TGCGCCAGCAGCTTGGGTACACCCTCGACAGGATATGGCTACACCTTC.

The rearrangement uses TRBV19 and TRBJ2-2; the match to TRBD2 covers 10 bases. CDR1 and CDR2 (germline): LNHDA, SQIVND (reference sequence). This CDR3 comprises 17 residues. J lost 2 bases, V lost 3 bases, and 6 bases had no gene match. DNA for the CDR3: TGTGCCAGTAGTATCTCGCTAGCGGGAGCAAACACCGGGGAGCTGTTTTTT. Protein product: CASSISLAGANTGELFF.

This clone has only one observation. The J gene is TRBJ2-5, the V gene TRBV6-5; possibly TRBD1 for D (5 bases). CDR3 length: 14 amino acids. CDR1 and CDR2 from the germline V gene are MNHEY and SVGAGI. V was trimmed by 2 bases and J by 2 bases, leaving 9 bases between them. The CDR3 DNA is TGTGCCAGCAGTTACACACGACAGCAAGAGACCCAGTACTTC. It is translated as CASSYTRQQETQYF.

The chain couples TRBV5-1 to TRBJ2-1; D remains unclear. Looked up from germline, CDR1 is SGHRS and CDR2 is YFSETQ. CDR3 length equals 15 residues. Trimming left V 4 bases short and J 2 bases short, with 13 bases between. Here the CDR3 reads CASSPTTTPYNEQFF. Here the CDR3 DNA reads TGCGCCAGCAGCCCAACAACCACCCCCTACAATGAGCAGTTCTTC.

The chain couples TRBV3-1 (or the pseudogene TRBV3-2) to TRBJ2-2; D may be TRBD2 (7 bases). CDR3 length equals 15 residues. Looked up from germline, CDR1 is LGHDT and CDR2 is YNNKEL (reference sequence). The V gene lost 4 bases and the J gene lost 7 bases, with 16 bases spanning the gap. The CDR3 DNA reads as TGTGCCAGCAGCCGTTCTAGGGGGGGCTTCGGGGAGCTGTTTTTT. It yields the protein CASSRSRGGFGELFF.

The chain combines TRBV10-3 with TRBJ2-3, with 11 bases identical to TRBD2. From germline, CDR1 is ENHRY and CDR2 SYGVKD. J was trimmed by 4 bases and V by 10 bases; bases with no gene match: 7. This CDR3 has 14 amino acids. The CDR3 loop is CATLAGGRSDTQYF. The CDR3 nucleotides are TGTGCCACCTTAGCGGGAGGGCGGTCAGATACGCAGTATTTT.

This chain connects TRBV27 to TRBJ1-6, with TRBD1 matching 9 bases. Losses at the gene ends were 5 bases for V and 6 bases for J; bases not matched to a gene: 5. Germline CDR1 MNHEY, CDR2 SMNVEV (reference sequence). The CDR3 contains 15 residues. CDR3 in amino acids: CASSPGTGSNSPLHF. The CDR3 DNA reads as TGTGCCAGCAGTCCCGGGACAGGGAGTAATTCACCCCTCCACTTT.

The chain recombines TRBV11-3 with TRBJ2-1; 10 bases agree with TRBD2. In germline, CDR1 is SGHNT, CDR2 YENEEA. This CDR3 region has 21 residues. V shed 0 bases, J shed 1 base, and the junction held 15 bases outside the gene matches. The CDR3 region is CASSLEAGLAGAYGSYNEQFF. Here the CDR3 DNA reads TGTGCCAGCAGCTTAGAAGCAGGGCTAGCGGGAGCATATGGATCCTACAATGAGCAGTTCTTC.

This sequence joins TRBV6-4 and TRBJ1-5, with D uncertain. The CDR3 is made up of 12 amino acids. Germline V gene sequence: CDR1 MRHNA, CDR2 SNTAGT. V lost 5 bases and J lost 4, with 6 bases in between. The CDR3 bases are TGTGCCAGCAGTAACGGGAATCAGCCCCAGCATTTT. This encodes CASSNGNQPQHF.

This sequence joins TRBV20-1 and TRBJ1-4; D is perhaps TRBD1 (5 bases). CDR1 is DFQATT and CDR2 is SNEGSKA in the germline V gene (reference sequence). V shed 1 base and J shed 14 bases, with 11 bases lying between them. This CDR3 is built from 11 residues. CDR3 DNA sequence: TGCAGTGCTAGAGCGGACAAAGGGCTGTTTTTT. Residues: CSARADKGLFF.

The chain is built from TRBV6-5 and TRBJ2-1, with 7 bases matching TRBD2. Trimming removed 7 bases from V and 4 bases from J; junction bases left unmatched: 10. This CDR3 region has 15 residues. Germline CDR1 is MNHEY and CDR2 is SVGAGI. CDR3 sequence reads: CASTYGTTQYNEQFF. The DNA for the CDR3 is TGTGCCAGCACCTACGGGACTACACAATACAATGAGCAGTTCTTC.

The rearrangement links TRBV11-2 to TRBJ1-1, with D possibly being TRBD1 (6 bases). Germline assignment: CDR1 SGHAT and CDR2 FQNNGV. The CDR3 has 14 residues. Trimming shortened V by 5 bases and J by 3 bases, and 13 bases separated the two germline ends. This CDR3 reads CASSPLGQYTEAFF. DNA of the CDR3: TGTGCCAGCAGCCCCCTCGGACAGTACACTGAAGCTTTCTTT.

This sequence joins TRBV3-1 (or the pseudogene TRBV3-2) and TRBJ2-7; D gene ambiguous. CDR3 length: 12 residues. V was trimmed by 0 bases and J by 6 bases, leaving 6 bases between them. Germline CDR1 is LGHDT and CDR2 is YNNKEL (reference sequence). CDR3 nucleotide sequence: TGTGCCAGCAGCCAAGATCTCGGCGAGCAGTACTTC. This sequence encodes CASSQDLGEQYF.

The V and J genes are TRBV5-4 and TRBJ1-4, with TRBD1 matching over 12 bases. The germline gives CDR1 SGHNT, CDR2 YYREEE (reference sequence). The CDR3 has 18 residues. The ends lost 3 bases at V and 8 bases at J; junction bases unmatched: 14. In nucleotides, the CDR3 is TGTGCCAGCAGCTCGGGGGGGACAGGGGGCGTTATTGGAGAAAAACTGTTTTTT. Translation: CASSSGGTGGVIGEKLFF.

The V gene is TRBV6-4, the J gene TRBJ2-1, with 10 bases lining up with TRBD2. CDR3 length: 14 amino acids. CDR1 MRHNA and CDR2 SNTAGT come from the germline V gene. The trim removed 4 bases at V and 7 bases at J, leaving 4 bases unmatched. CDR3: CASSVSGGGNEQFF. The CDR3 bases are TGTGCCAGCAGTGTCAGCGGGGGGGGTAATGAGCAGTTCTTC.

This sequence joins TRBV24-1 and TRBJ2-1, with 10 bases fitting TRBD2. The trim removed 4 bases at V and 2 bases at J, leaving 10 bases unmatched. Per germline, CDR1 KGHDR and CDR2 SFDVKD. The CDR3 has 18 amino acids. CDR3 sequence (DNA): TGTGCCACCAGTGACCCGACCCTAGCGGGAGTCACCTACAATGAGCAGTTCTTC. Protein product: CATSDPTLAGVTYNEQFF.

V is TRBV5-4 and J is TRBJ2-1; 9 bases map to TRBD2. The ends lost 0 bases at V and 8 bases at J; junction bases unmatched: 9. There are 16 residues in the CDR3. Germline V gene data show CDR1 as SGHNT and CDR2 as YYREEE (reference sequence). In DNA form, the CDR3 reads TGTGCCAGCAGCTTGGGGGGTTCTAGCGGGACTGATGAGCAGTTCTTC. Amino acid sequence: CASSLGGSSGTDEQFF.

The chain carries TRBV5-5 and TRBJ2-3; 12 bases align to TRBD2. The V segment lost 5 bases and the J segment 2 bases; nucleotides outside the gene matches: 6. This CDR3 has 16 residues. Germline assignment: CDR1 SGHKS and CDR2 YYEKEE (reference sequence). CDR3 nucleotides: TGTGCCAGCAGTCCGGGACTAGCGGGCCCCACAGATACGCAGTATTTT. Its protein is CASSPGLAGPTDTQYF.

The CDR3 is CATSHMPTSTDTQYF. In DNA, the CDR3 is TGTGCCACCAGTCACATGCCGACTAGCACAGATACGCAGTATTTT. The chain links TRBV15 to TRBJ2-3; no firm D call. Trimming pared 6 bases from V and 0 bases from J, leaving 13 bases between. This CDR3 has 15 amino acids. The V gene's germline CDR1 is LNHNV and CDR2 YYDKDF (reference sequence).

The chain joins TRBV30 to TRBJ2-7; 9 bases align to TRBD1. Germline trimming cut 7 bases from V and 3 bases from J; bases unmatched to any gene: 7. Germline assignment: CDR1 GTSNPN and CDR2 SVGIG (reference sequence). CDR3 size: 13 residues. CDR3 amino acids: CASTWTGVYEQYF. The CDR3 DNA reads TGTGCCTCGACATGGACAGGGGTCTACGAGCAGTACTTC.

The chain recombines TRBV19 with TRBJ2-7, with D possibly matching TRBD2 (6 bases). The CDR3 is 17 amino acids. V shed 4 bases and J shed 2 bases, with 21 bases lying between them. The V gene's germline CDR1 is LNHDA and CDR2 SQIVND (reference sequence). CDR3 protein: CASSTTGLISETYEQYF. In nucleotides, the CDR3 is TGTGCCAGTAGTACCACGGGACTTATATCTGAAACCTACGAGCAGTACTTC.

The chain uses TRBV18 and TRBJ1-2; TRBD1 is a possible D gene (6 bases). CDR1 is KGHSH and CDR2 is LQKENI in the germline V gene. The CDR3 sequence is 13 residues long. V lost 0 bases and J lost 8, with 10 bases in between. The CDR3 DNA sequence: TGTGCCAGCTCACCACCGGGACAATCAGGCTACACCTTC. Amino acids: CASSPPGQSGYTF.

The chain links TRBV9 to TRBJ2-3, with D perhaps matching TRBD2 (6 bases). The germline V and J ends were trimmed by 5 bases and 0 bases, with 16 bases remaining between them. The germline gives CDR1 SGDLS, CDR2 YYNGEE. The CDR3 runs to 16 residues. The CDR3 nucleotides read TGTGCCAGCAGTGTGACGGGACTCCAAAGCACAGATACGCAGTATTTT. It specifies CASSVTGLQSTDTQYF.

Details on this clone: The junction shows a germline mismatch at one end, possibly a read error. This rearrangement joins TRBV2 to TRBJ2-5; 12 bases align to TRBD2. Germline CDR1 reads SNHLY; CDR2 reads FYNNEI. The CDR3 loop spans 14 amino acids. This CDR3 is CASSEITSGGKLDF. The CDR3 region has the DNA TGTGCCAGCAGTGAAATCACTAGCGGGGGGAAACTTGACTTC.

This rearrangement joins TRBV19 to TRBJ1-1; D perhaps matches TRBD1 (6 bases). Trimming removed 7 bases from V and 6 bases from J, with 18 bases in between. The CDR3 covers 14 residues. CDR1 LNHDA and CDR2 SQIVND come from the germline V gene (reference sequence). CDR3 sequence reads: CASNRQVSSPEAFF. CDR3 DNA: TGTGCCAGTAATCGACAGGTTTCAAGCCCTGAAGCTTTCTTT.

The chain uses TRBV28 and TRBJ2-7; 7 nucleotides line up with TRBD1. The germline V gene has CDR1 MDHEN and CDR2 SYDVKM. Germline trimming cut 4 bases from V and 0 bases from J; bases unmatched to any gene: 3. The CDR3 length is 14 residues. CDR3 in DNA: TGTGCCAGCAGTTCCTCAGGGGGCTCCTACGAGCAGTACTTC. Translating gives CASSSSGGSYEQYF.